The clone carrying this TCR beta chain was recorded a few times. What it binds is unknown. Deletions cut 6 bases from V and 2 bases from J, with 18 bases between. The length of the CDR3 is 16 residues. TCR alpha and TCR beta cDNA libraries carrying sample barcodes and UMIs came from 5'RACE with constant-segment primers. TCRdb processed the 5' RACE reads anew with MiXCR; each CDR3 protein has one entry. The sample carries 350,000 to 450,000 distinct CDR3 sequences, around 28% recorded once. This sample was included in a study of T-cell memory formation after mild COVID-19. The study, taken as a whole, reports: Pre-infection memory harbored some responding clones, suggesting cross-reactive memory joined.

This clonotype was sampled from an adult woman who had mild COVID-19 (a few samples of this study predate the infection). Cell type and time point are not known. The sample comprised PBMCs or a T cell subset sorted from them (not recorded which). The V and J genes are TRBV12-3 or TRBV12-4 and TRBJ2-3, with D maybe TRBD1 (6 bases). CDR3 sequence (DNA): TGTGCCAGCAGCCCCTCGGGGACAAGGTTCACAGATACGCAGTATTTT. Translated, it gives CASSPSGTRFTDTQYF.